The 4 T cell receptor beta chains given below trace back to one sample, sequenced in a study of identical twins. From the 5' RACE reads, TCRdb called clonotypes with MiXCR, one entry per CDR3 protein. The sample includes about 1.7 million distinct CDR3 sequences, about 32% seen only once; the top ten take about 0.27%. Material for sequencing was cord blood. The receptors shown here come from a newborn girl in good health.

This chain links TRBV2 with TRBJ1-4; 9 nucleotides agree with TRBD1. Germline lookup yields CDR1 SNHLY and CDR2 FYNNEI. The length of the CDR3 is 15 residues. V lost 4 bases and J lost 4; bases outside the gene matches: 4. CDR3 DNA sequence: TGTGCCAGCAGTGTTGGGGACAGGGATAATGAAAAACTGTTTTTT. This gives the protein CASSVGDRDNEKLFF.

This clonotype occurred a few times. The V and J genes are TRBV27 and TRBJ2-7; D possibly uses TRBD1 or TRBD2 (6 bases each). The CDR3 is 14 residues long. The V end was cut by 3 bases, the J end by 4 bases, with 13 bases between. CDR1 is MNHEY and CDR2 is SMNVEV in the germline V gene (reference sequence). The CDR3 reads CASSFFGGSYEQYF. In DNA, the CDR3 is TGTGCCAGCAGTTTCTTCGGGGGCTCGTACGAGCAGTACTTC.

Concerning this clonotype: This may arise from a read error, as a much more abundant clone is one base away. The gene calls are TRBV25-1 and TRBJ2-3; the D gene is possibly TRBD1 (6 bases). Germline CDR1 MGHDK, CDR2 SYGVNS. Trimming took off 2 bases at V and 1 base at J, with 10 bases between the two ends. The CDR3 covers 15 residues. The CDR3 nucleotides are TGTGCCAGCAGTGAACCTCCAGGGGGCACAGATACGCAGTATTTT. Amino acids: CASSEPPGGTDTQYF.

This clonotype appeared a few times. The chain has TRBV5-1 and TRBJ2-1; 10 nucleotides match TRBD2. From germline, CDR1 is SGHRS and CDR2 YFSETQ. V was clipped by 0 bases and J by 5 bases; unmatched bases: 5. The CDR3 spans 16 residues. In DNA form, the CDR3 reads TGCGCCAGCAGCTTGGGGCTAGCGGGGGCGAACAATGAGCAGTTCTTC. Translating gives CASSLGLAGANNEQFF.